Below, 30 T cell receptor beta chains from the same sample are listed, as sequenced in a study of identical twins. TCRdb itself ran the 5' RACE reads through MiXCR, one entry per CDR3 protein. The sample has some 200,000 distinct CDR3 sequences; around 8.1% are singletons. The sample was also linked to a second study, of yellow fever vaccine responses in identical twins.

The source material was memory (CD45RO+) T cells sorted from blood. The receptors derive from a woman under 30 in good health.

This clonotype appeared many times. This chain connects TRBV6-2 or TRBV6-3 to TRBJ2-1; 12 bases line up with TRBD1. Per germline, CDR1 MNHEY and CDR2 SVGEGT. The CDR3 totals 17 residues. V was pared by 6 bases and J by 5 bases, with 11 bases of the junction left unmatched. This CDR3 reads CASSSGQGAKFDNEQFF. The CDR3 nucleotides read TGTGCCAGCAGCTCGGGACAGGGGGCGAAATTTGACAATGAGCAGTTCTTC.

The chain combines TRBV28 with TRBJ2-5, with TRBD1 as a possible D gene (6 bases). V dropped 6 bases and J dropped 2 bases, with 16 bases sitting between them. There are 15 residues in the CDR3. The V gene's germline CDR1 is MDHEN and CDR2 SYDVKM. Written as DNA, the CDR3 is TGTGCCAGCAGCCCCGGACAGCTCGAGCAAGAGACCCAGTACTTC. It is translated as CASSPGQLEQETQYF. The full variable domain, its missing parts supplied by reference TRBV28 and TRBJ2-5, is DVKVTQSSRYLVKRTGEKVFLECVQDMDHENMFWYRQDPGLGLRLIYFSYDVKMKEKGDIPEGYSVSREKKERFSLILESASTNQTSMYLCASSPGQLEQETQYFGPGTRLLVL.

This clonotype has only a few counts. This chain connects TRBV12-3 or TRBV12-4 to TRBJ1-2; D is uncertain. The V gene lost 6 bases and the J gene lost 0 bases, with 8 bases spanning the gap. The CDR3 is 13 amino acids. DNA for the CDR3: TGTGCCAGCAGCCGTGCTACTAACTATGGCTACACCTTC. As protein: CASSRATNYGYTF.

This chain connects TRBV5-5 to TRBJ2-7; D might be TRBD1 (6 bases). The CDR3 is 14 residues long. With 1 base removed from V and 7 bases from J, the gap between germline ends came to 15 bases. Germline V gene data show CDR1 as SGHKS and CDR2 as YYEKEE (reference sequence). This chain's CDR3 is CASSLLYRVREQYF. The CDR3 region has the DNA TGTGCCAGCAGCTTGTTGTACAGGGTGAGGGAGCAGTACTTC.

The genes are TRBV5-5 and TRBJ2-2; 7 bases are a match to TRBD1. The germline V gene has CDR1 SGHKS and CDR2 YYEKEE (reference sequence). The CDR3 sequence is 16 residues long. V was pared by 4 bases and J by 8 bases, with 14 bases of the junction left unmatched. The CDR3 sequence is CASSPLVRGLVGELFF. As DNA, the CDR3 is TGTGCCAGCAGCCCCTTGGTTAGGGGGCTGGTGGGGGAGCTGTTTTTT.

There are many counts of this clonotype. The chain uses TRBV12-3 or TRBV12-4 and TRBJ1-5; 7 nucleotides line up with TRBD1. The CDR3 length is 16 residues. V was clipped by 5 bases and J by 1 base; unmatched bases: 8. CDR3 nucleotide sequence: TGTGCCAGCAGTAATACAGGGGTTGGAAGCAATCAGCCCCAGCATTTT. Its protein is CASSNTGVGSNQPQHF.

This clonotype was found many times. V and J are TRBV7-2 and TRBJ2-1; 10 bases agree with TRBD2. CDR3 size: 12 residues. The germline CDR1 and CDR2 sequences are SGHTA and FQGNSA. The J segment lost 15 bases and the V segment lost 6 bases, leaving 8 bases of the junction unmatched. The chain's CDR3 is CASRSTSGSSFF. CDR3 DNA sequence: TGTGCCAGCAGGTCGACTAGCGGGTCGTCGTTCTTC.

The rearrangement links TRBV18 to TRBJ1-1; weak D call: TRBD1 (6 bases). Deletions cut 6 bases from V and 0 bases from J, with 17 bases between. The CDR3 covers 16 residues. Germline CDR1 KGHSH, CDR2 LQKENI. In DNA form, the CDR3 reads TGTGCCAGCTCTCCCCGGGCAGGGGTTATGAACACTGAAGCTTTCTTT. It codes for CASSPRAGVMNTEAFF.

This clonotype was seen many times. The chain carries TRBV28 and TRBJ2-3; D gene uncertain. This CDR3 region has 13 residues. Germline CDR1 is MDHEN and CDR2 is SYDVKM. V lost 4 bases, J lost 4 bases, and 9 bases lay in between. CDR3 sequence reads: CASSSPSPDTQYF. The CDR3, as DNA: TGTGCCAGCAGTTCACCCTCCCCAGATACGCAGTATTTT.

This clonotype occurred a few times. CDR3 sequence reads: CASSQEVPGLVLDTQYF. CDR3 DNA sequence: TGCGCCAGCAGCCAAGAGGTTCCGGGACTAGTTTTAGATACGCAGTATTTT. J is TRBJ2-3 and V is TRBV4-1; 8 bases are a match to TRBD2. CDR1 MGHRA and CDR2 YSYEKL come from the germline V gene. The CDR3 covers 17 residues. V shed 0 bases, J shed 5 bases, and the junction held 10 bases outside the gene matches.

This clonotype was counted ten times or more. V is TRBV7-2 and J is TRBJ2-1; a weak D match, TRBD2 (5 bases). The germline CDR1 and CDR2 sequences are SGHTA and FQGNSA. The CDR3 is 15 amino acids. Trimming stripped 5 bases from V and 0 bases from J, with 11 bases between. The CDR3 nucleotides read TGTGCCAGCAGCCCACTAGTTCACTCCTACAATGAGCAGTTCTTC. This gives the protein CASSPLVHSYNEQFF.

This clonotype was counted only a few times. J is TRBJ1-6 and V is TRBV29-1; weak D call: TRBD1 (6 bases). V lost 3 bases and J lost 9, with 12 bases in between. From germline, CDR1 is SQVTM and CDR2 ANQGSEA. The CDR3 has 13 residues. The CDR3 bases are TGCAGCGTTGACGTAGGGGGAGGTTCACCCCTCCACTTT. Encoded protein: CSVDVGGGSPLHF.

This clonotype was counted at least ten times. J is TRBJ1-5 and V is TRBV3-1; no firm D call. Germline CDR1 reads LGHDT; CDR2 reads YNNKEL (reference sequence). The CDR3 has 14 amino acids. V lost 1 base, J lost 6 bases, and 10 bases lay in between. The DNA of the CDR3 is TGTGCCAGCAGCCAAGGTCGCGGACCTCAGCCCCAGCATTTT. As protein: CASSQGRGPQPQHF. Filled out from reference TRBV3-1 and TRBJ1-5, the complete variable domain reads DTAVSQTPKYLVTQMGNDKSIKCEQNLGHDTMYWYKQDSKKFLKIMFSYNNKELIINETVPNRFSPKSPDKAHLNLHINSLELGDSAVYFCASSQGRGPQPQHFGDGTRLSIL.

To note about this clonotype: The germline gene is not matched at one end of the junction; a read error may be the cause. The CDR3 here is CASSHGPNCGYTF. CDR3 DNA: TGTGCCAGCAGTCACGGGCCCAACTGTGGCTACACCTTC. The rearrangement uses TRBV27 and TRBJ1-2; D uncertain. This CDR3 is built from 13 residues. Germline V gene sequence: CDR1 MNHEY, CDR2 SMNVEV (reference sequence).

This clonotype came up many times. The gene calls are TRBV7-2 and TRBJ2-1; 8 bases agree with TRBD2. J gave up 8 bases and V 1 base, and 7 bases lay outside the gene matches. Per germline, CDR1 SGHTA and CDR2 FQGNSA. This CDR3 spans 15 amino acids. For the CDR3, the DNA is TGTGCCAGCAGCTTAGTGGGGACTAGGATCGATGAGCAGTTCTTC. Translating it yields CASSLVGTRIDEQFF.

DNA for the CDR3: TGCAGCGTAGGCACTAGCGGGGGCTTTGGCGAGCAGTACTTC. Protein product: CSVGTSGGFGEQYF. This rearrangement joins TRBV29-1 to TRBJ2-7, with 11 bases fitting TRBD2. The germline CDR1 and CDR2 sequences are SQVTM and ANQGSEA. The CDR3 runs 14 residues. The V and J ends lost 6 bases and 6 bases, in that order; junction bases with no gene match: 10.

There are a few counts of this clonotype. V usage is TRBV12-3 or TRBV12-4 and J usage is TRBJ2-7; D may be TRBD1 (6 bases). V lost 3 bases and J lost 6, with 12 bases in between. CDR3 length: 13 residues. CDR3 in amino acids: CASSLGRGVEQYF. Written as DNA, the CDR3 is TGTGCCAGCAGTTTGGGCAGGGGAGTCGAGCAGTACTTC.

There are many counts of this clonotype. The rearrangement uses TRBV7-2 and TRBJ2-4; D remains unclear. Looked up from germline, CDR1 is SGHTA and CDR2 is FQGNSA. V shed 5 bases and J shed 7 bases, with 9 bases lying between them. This CDR3 region has 12 residues. Here the CDR3 DNA reads TGTGCCAGCAGCCAGACCGGGAACATTCAGTACTTC. Amino acid sequence: CASSQTGNIQYF.

V usage is TRBV7-3 and J usage is TRBJ1-2, with unresolved D. CDR1 is SGHTA, CDR2 FQGTGA, per germline. The germline V and J ends were trimmed by 0 bases and 8 bases, with 10 bases remaining between them. The CDR3 consists of 13 residues. CDR3 nucleotide sequence: TGTGCCAGCAGCTTAACTCCGGGGTCGGGCTACACCTTC. Translated, it gives CASSLTPGSGYTF.

The V call is TRBV6-2 or TRBV6-3, the J call TRBJ2-1; TRBD2 matches at 9 bases. Trimming took 6 bases from V and 2 from J; bases not matched to a gene: 5. The CDR3 sequence is 15 residues long. Germline V gene lookup returns CDR1 MNHEY and CDR2 SVGEGT. CDR3 sequence (DNA): TGTGCCAGCAGAAAGCTAGCGGGGCCCTACAATGAGCAGTTCTTC. Residues: CASRKLAGPYNEQFF.

This clonotype was observed a few times. V is TRBV6-6 and J is TRBJ2-7, with D uncertain. Germline loops: CDR1 MNHNY, CDR2 SVGAGI (reference sequence). CDR3 length: 13 residues. Trimming took off 6 bases at V and 1 base at J, with 10 bases between the two ends. CDR3 coding DNA: TGTGCCAGCAGCCACTCTCGGTCCTACGAGCAGTACTTC. Its translation is CASSHSRSYEQYF.

This chain links TRBV25-1 with TRBJ1-2, with 9 positions matching TRBD1. Looked up from germline, CDR1 is MGHDK and CDR2 is SYGVNS. V lost 4 bases, J lost 6 bases, and 9 bases stayed unmatched. This CDR3 is 15 amino acids long. The CDR3 coding sequence is TGTGCCAGCAGTGGGGAGACAGGGGGTAAAGATGGCTACACCTTC. Encoded protein: CASSGETGGKDGYTF.

This clonotype was seen ten or more times. The chain is built from TRBV5-1 and TRBJ2-1; D may be TRBD1 or TRBD2 (5 bases each). The CDR3 covers 14 residues. The germline CDR1 and CDR2 sequences are SGHRS and YFSETQ. Trimming removed 3 bases at V and 7 bases at J, with 14 bases between. The DNA for the CDR3 is TGCGCCAGCAGCTGGGCCCCGGGACCAAATGAGCAGTTCTTC. This codes for CASSWAPGPNEQFF.

A word on this clonotype: At one of its ends the junction is not consistent with the germline gene, which may arise from a read error. The chain couples TRBV20-1 to TRBJ2-1, with TRBD2 matching 8 bases. The CDR3 has 16 amino acids. Per germline, CDR1 DFQATT and CDR2 SNEGSKA (reference sequence). In DNA, the CDR3 is TGCTGTGCTAGAGACAGCGGGAGAATCCCCTTCAATGAGCAGTTCTTC. Translating gives CCARDSGRIPFNEQFF.

V usage is TRBV6-1 and J usage is TRBJ2-7; 15 bases fit TRBD2. Germline V CDR1 and CDR2: MNHNS, SASEGT. Unmatched junction bases numbered 4, after V lost 4 bases and J lost 9 bases. The CDR3 covers 14 residues. In nucleotides, the CDR3 is TGTGCCAGCAGTGGGACTAGCGGGAGGGCAACGCAGTACTTC. It encodes CASSGTSGRATQYF.

V usage is TRBV7-9 and J usage is TRBJ2-7; 8 positions agree with TRBD1. The CDR3 spans 11 residues. J lost 9 bases, V lost 5 bases, and 3 bases had no gene match. Germline V lookup: CDR1 SEHNR, CDR2 FQNEAQ (reference sequence). The chain's CDR3 is CASSLDRAQYF. The CDR3 coding sequence is TGTGCCAGCAGCCTGGACAGGGCGCAGTACTTC.

This clonotype was counted ten times or more. V usage is TRBV5-6 and J usage is TRBJ2-3; D unclear. The V end was cut by 0 bases, the J end by 0 bases, with 8 bases between. CDR1 is SGHDT, CDR2 YYEEEE, per germline. This CDR3 comprises 15 residues. The CDR3 here is CASSLAVGSTDTQYF. DNA of the CDR3: TGTGCCAGCAGCTTGGCTGTGGGGAGCACAGATACGCAGTATTTT.

The sample holds many counts of this clonotype. This rearrangement joins TRBV29-1 to TRBJ2-5, with 7 bases identical to TRBD1. The CDR3 extends over 14 amino acids. Trimming took 4 bases from V and 4 from J; bases not matched to a gene: 9. Germline CDR1 reads SQVTM; CDR2 reads ANQGSEA. The DNA of the CDR3 is TGCAGCGTTGCTACCAGGGGGATGGGAGAGACCCAGTACTTC. It yields the protein CSVATRGMGETQYF.

The V gene is TRBV20-1, the J gene TRBJ1-6, with D perhaps matching TRBD1 (6 bases). Trimming pared 0 bases from V and 0 bases from J, leaving 12 bases between. In germline, CDR1 is DFQATT, CDR2 SNEGSKA (reference sequence). The CDR3 covers 17 residues. The CDR3 is CSARDFTDSSYNSPLHF. The CDR3 DNA reads as TGCAGTGCTAGAGATTTCACGGACAGCTCCTATAATTCACCCCTCCACTTT.

The V and J genes are TRBV5-4 and TRBJ2-7; 9 bases are a match to TRBD1. The CDR3 extends over 15 amino acids. V shed 1 base, J shed 5 bases, and the junction held 7 bases outside the gene matches. Germline-derived CDR1 and CDR2 are SGHNT and YYREEE (reference sequence). Written as DNA, the CDR3 is TGTGCCAGCAGCTTGATCGACAGGGGGGCGAACGAGCAGTACTTC. It is translated as CASSLIDRGANEQYF.